This TCR beta chain is drawn from a study of post-analysis software for immune sequencing data. Study background: Several disease courses (relapsing-remitting, secondary progressive and progressive-relapsing) of multiple sclerosis were included.

A word on this clonotype: Its antigen is currently unknown. The conserved closing phenylalanine or tryptophan is absent in this CDR3, likely reflecting a read error.

TCR beta cDNA libraries included unique molecular identifiers. The T cell input of about 1 to 10 million gave 400,000 to 500,000 cDNA molecules. One entry per CDR3 protein results from TCRdb running MiXCR on the PCR reads. The sample holds 500,000 to 600,000 distinct CDR3 sequences, roughly 47% seen once. Overall study results and limits: Relative to controls, patients had five TRBV segments at higher frequency, with TRBV5-6, TRBV5-1 and TRBV20-1 among these.

CDR1 MGHRA and CDR2 YSYEKL come from the germline V gene. This CDR3 comprises 15 residues. The chain combines TRBV4-1 with TRBJ2-7, with a weak D call TRBD1 (6 bases). The J call may be faulty, since TRBJ2-5 better matches the DNA end. The sequenced sample was blood. The sequence was collected from a girl aged 5-17 years with multiple sclerosis. This CDR3 reads CASSQESTGKETQYY. CDR3 sequence (DNA): TGCGCCAGCAGCCAAGAGTCAACAGGGAAAGAGACCCAGTACTAC.